This T cell receptor (beta chain) was observed in a study of human T cells and chemical hapten exposure. Study background: Throughout a study of approximately 25 weeks, patients underwent weekly scalp administration of diphenylcyclopropenone doses. Alopecia areata, totalis or universalis affected patients who were mostly female.

The CDR3 contains 17 residues. V lost 3 bases and J lost 0, with 14 bases in between. Germline V CDR1 and CDR2: MNHEY, SVGAGI. This clonotype was detected a few times. TCRdb re-called the RACE reads through MiXCR, storing one row per CDR3 protein. This table holds about 120,000 distinct CDR3 sequences, approximately 15% found once. Time point described: pre-sensitization, week 0. Indicated treatment: therapeutic diphenylcyclopropenone sensitization with weekly scalp DPC. This chain connects TRBV6-5 to TRBJ2-2; D call uncertain. The clonotype comes from a young woman with alopecia areata. Some clones in this sample may be carry-over from other donors' samples. The specimen comprised whole blood, sampled in connection with sensitization to the hapten diphenylcyclopropenone (DPC). Written as DNA, the CDR3 is TGTGCCAGCAGTTATCACAAAGCCTACGCGAACACCGGGGAGCTGTTTTTT. Its translation: CASSYHKAYANTGELFF.